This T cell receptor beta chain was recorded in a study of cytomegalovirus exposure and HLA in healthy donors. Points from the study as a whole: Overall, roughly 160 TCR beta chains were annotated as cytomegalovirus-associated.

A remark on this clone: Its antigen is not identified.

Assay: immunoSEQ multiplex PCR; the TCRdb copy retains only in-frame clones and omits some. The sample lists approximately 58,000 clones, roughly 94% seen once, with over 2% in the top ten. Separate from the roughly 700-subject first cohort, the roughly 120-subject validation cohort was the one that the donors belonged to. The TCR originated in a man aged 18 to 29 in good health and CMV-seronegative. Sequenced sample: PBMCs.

This CDR3 reads CASNWDSLNQPQHF. The CDR3 DNA reads TGCGCCAGCAATTGGGACAGTCTTAATCAGCCCCAGCATTTT. The chain has TRBV10-1 and TRBJ1-5, with 7 bases identical to TRBD1. The length of the CDR3 is 14 residues. Germline CDR1 is WNHNN and CDR2 is SYGVQD (reference sequence). Losses at the gene ends were 7 bases for V and 4 bases for J; bases not matched to a gene: 7.